The 28 T cell receptor beta chains presented below share a single source sample, sequenced in a study of T cells in women clearing cervical HPV infection. Only in-frame clones appear in the TCRdb table, and some are missing; sequencing was by immunoSEQ multiplex PCR. In total, the table holds more than 30,000 clones. Input material: blood buffy coat. The receptor source for this set is a woman aged 18-70 years with a cervical HPV16 infection that either progressed to CIN3+ or cleared (not recorded which).

On this clone itself: The CDR3 end lies 3 residues beyond the end of the read and is filled in from the germline J gene. The V call is TRBV7-3, the J call TRBJ1-5; maybe TRBD1 (6 bases). V lost 4 bases and J lost 7, with 11 bases in between. CDR1 and CDR2 (germline): SGHTA, FQGTGA. This CDR3 spans 13 amino acids. The CDR3 DNA, read in part, is TGTGCCAGCAGCTCGACACAGGGCCAGCCC. This sequence encodes CASSSTQGQP. The full CDR3 protein is CASSSTQGQPQHF.

Concerning this clone itself: The CDR3 is cut off 3 residues early in the read; its end comes from the germline J gene. The chain recombines TRBV5-8 with TRBJ2-5, with unresolved D. There are 13 residues in the CDR3. Trimming cost V 0 bases and J 5 bases, with 8 bases left between them. Germline CDR1 reads SGHTS; CDR2 reads YDEGEE. CDR3 DNA, as far as it was read: TGTGCCAGCAGCTTGGTGGTAGTGGAGACC. Its protein is CASSLVVVET. The full-length CDR3 reads as CASSLVVVETQYF.

On this clone: Read coverage stops 3 residues before the CDR3 terminus; the germline J gene supplies the remainder. The chain has TRBV19 and TRBJ2-3; TRBD1 aligns across 12 bases. This CDR3 is built from 17 residues. Germline CDR1 LNHDA, CDR2 SQIVND (reference sequence). The CDR3 is CASSTRSGTGGNQPQYF. The covered CDR3 bases are TGTGCCAGTAGTACCCGCTCCGGGACAGGGGGCAATCAGCCG.

A remark on this clone: The read terminates 3 residues before the CDR3 end, so the remaining end is supplied by the germline J gene. The rearrangement links TRBV5-4 to TRBJ2-5; TRBD1 matches at 10 bases. Germline assignment: CDR1 SGHNT and CDR2 YYREEE (reference sequence). V lost 4 bases to trimming and J lost 5 bases; unmatched junction nucleotides: 5. The CDR3 is 14 residues long. The part of the CDR3 DNA that was read is TGTGCCAGCAGCCCGACAGGGGGCTCGGAGACC. This codes for CASSPTGGSET. The whole CDR3 protein is CASSPTGGSETQYF.

Note on this clone: From the germline J gene comes the end of the CDR3, since the read stops 3 residues before it. The V gene is TRBV7-9, the J gene TRBJ1-2, with 7 bases lining up with TRBD1. V lost 2 bases and J lost 7; bases outside the gene matches: 7. The V gene's germline CDR1 is SEHNR and CDR2 FQNEAQ (reference sequence). This CDR3 region has 14 residues. The covered CDR3 bases are TGTGCCAGCAGCTTAAGACAGGGTCCTCCTGGC. This codes for CASSLRQGPPG. The complete CDR3 reads CASSLRQGPPGYTF.

As regards this clone: Read sequence stops 3 residues before the CDR3 end, and the germline J gene provides the missing end. The V and J genes are TRBV7-3 and TRBJ2-2; 10 bases map to TRBD1. The germline V gene has CDR1 SGHTA and CDR2 FQGTGA. This CDR3 region has 16 residues. The part of the CDR3 DNA that was read is TGTGCCAGCAGCTCCCTCCGGGACAGGGGTAATTCACCG. Translation: CASSSLRDRGNSP. The whole CDR3 sequence is CASSSLRDRGNSPLFF. Combining the CDR3 with reference TRBV7-3 and TRBJ2-2 gives the whole variable domain GAGVSQTPSNKVTEKGKYVELRCDPISGHTALYWYRQSLGQGPEFLIYFQGTGAADDSGLPNDRFFAVRPEGSVSTLKIQRTERGDSAVYLCASSSLRDRGNSPLFFGEGSRLTVL.

Details on this clone: The sequenced fragment ends 3 residues before the CDR3 boundary, so the rest is inferred from the germline J gene. The rearrangement links TRBV5-1 to TRBJ2-3, with 13 bases aligning to TRBD2. The V gene's germline CDR1 is SGHRS and CDR2 YFSETQ. The length of the CDR3 is 17 residues. V shed 3 bases, J shed 5 bases, and the junction held 9 bases outside the gene matches. This CDR3 is CASSYIPGLAGKDTQYF. The DNA read from the CDR3 is TGCGCCAGCAGCTACATACCGGGACTAGCGGGGAAAGATACG.

Worth noting for this clone: The DNA ends 3 residues before the CDR3 does, and the rest of the CDR3 is filled in from the germline J gene. The genes are TRBV18 and TRBJ2-7, with 8 nucleotides matching TRBD1. Germline values: CDR1 KGHSH, CDR2 LQKENI. The CDR3 spans 15 residues. V was clipped by 2 bases and J by 3 bases; unmatched bases: 6. CDR3 in amino acids: CASSPGQGAVYEQYF. CDR3 DNA (partial): TGTGCCAGCTCACCAGGGCAGGGGGCCGTCTACGAG.

About this clone: With the read ending 3 residues before the CDR3 end, the germline J gene is used to fill in that end. V usage is TRBV10-2 and J usage is TRBJ1-6; no clear D. V was shortened by 0 bases and J by 6 bases, with 12 bases between the two germline ends. Germline assignment: CDR1 WSHSY and CDR2 SAAADI. This CDR3 spans 16 amino acids. The covered CDR3 bases are TGCGCCAGCAGTGAGTCGAATCAGGCGCTTAATTCACCC. Translating it yields CASSESNQALNSP. The full CDR3 reads CASSESNQALNSPLHF.

With respect to this clone: The read halts 3 residues ahead of the CDR3 end, with the missing end drawn from the germline J gene. The V call is TRBV2, the J call TRBJ1-1; 8 nucleotides align to TRBD1. Germline V gene lookup returns CDR1 SNHLY and CDR2 FYNNEI. The CDR3 sequence is 14 residues long. CDR3 bases read: TGTGCCAGCAGGGGGGGGACAGGCGGCACGTGG. It translates to CASRGGTGGTW. The whole CDR3 reads CASRGGTGGTWAFF.

In the case of this clone: The read comes to an end 3 residues before the CDR3 does, leaving the germline J gene to fill in the end. The chain combines TRBV19 with TRBJ2-7; D possibly corresponds to TRBD1 (6 bases). The CDR3 is made up of 14 amino acids. Germline V gene lookup returns CDR1 LNHDA and CDR2 SQIVND (reference sequence). With 5 bases removed from V and 4 bases from J, the gap between germline ends came to 15 bases. CDR3 DNA (partial): TGTGCCAGTAGTTCCCTTCAGGGGAGTTACGAG. It translates to CASSSLQGSYE. The entire CDR3 protein reads CASSSLQGSYEQYF.

CDR3 residues: CASSPREGDGQYF. Partial CDR3 DNA: TGTGCCAGTAGTCCGCGGGAGGGTGATGGT. V usage is TRBV19 and J usage is TRBJ2-4; TRBD2 matches 9 bases. The sequenced fragment ends 3 residues before the CDR3 boundary, so the rest is inferred from the germline J gene. Germline-derived CDR1 and CDR2 are LNHDA and SQIVND (reference sequence). CDR3 length equals 13 residues. The entire variable domain, with the rest obtained from reference TRBV19 and TRBJ2-4, is as follows: DGGITQSPKYLFRKEGQNVTLSCEQNLNHDAMYWYRQDPGQGLRLIYYSQIVNDFQKGDIAEGYSVSREKKESFPLTVTSAQKNPTAFYLCASSPREGDGQYFGAGTRLSVL.

A note on this clone: Read sequence stops 3 residues before the CDR3 end, and the germline J gene provides the missing end. This rearrangement joins TRBV2 to TRBJ1-2, with a tentative D call TRBD1 (5 bases). CDR1 and CDR2 (germline): SNHLY, FYNNEI. The V gene lost 4 bases and the J gene lost 4 bases, with 22 bases spanning the gap. There are 17 residues in the CDR3. The chain's CDR3 is CASSVDLRWGGFYGYTF. CDR3 DNA, as far as it was read: TGTGCCAGCAGTGTGGACCTTCGGTGGGGGGGATTCTATGGC.

As regards this clone: Read coverage stops 3 residues before the CDR3 terminus; the germline J gene supplies the remainder. V and J are TRBV7-9 and TRBJ1-6, with D unclear. CDR1 and CDR2 from the germline V gene are SEHNR and FQNEAQ (reference sequence). This CDR3 has 13 amino acids. V was clipped by 6 bases and J by 8 bases, with 11 bases between them. The part of the CDR3 DNA that was read is TGTGCCAGCAGGTCATCGGTAGATTCACCC. Its protein is CASRSSVDSP. From start to end, the CDR3 is CASRSSVDSPLHF.

On this clone: The read comes to an end 3 residues before the CDR3 does, leaving the germline J gene to fill in the end. V is TRBV19 and J is TRBJ1-5; 12 bases are a match to TRBD1. This CDR3 spans 16 amino acids. Looked up from germline, CDR1 is LNHDA and CDR2 is SQIVND (reference sequence). J lost 6 bases, V lost 1 base, and 4 bases had no gene match. CDR3 DNA, as far as it was read: TGTGCCAGTAGTATAGGGGGACAGGGGGCGGGTCAGCCC. This encodes CASSIGGQGAGQP. The full CDR3 protein is CASSIGGQGAGQPQHF. Using reference TRBV19 and TRBJ1-5 for the parts outside the CDR3, the full variable domain is DGGITQSPKYLFRKEGQNVTLSCEQNLNHDAMYWYRQDPGQGLRLIYYSQIVNDFQKGDIAEGYSVSREKKESFPLTVTSAQKNPTAFYLCASSIGGQGAGQPQHFGDGTRLSIL.

CDR3 bases read: TGTGCCAGCTTTCAGACAGGGGCCTACGAC. It codes for CASFQTGAYD. The entire CDR3 reads CASFQTGAYDYTF. The chain joins TRBV18 to TRBJ1-2; 8 bases agree with TRBD1. The read stops 3 residues short of the end of the CDR3; the missing end is completed from the germline J gene. From germline, CDR1 is KGHSH and CDR2 LQKENI. The CDR3 sequence is 13 residues long.

In the case of this clone: The read terminates 3 residues before the CDR3 end, so the remaining end is supplied by the germline J gene. The genes are TRBV20-1 and TRBJ2-5, with 13 bases fitting TRBD2. V shed 2 bases and J 6 bases; nucleotides not matched to a gene: 6. The germline gives CDR1 DFQATT, CDR2 SNEGSKA (reference sequence). The CDR3 runs 15 residues. CDR3 DNA (partial): TGCAGTGCTAGACCCCCGGGACTAGCGGGGAAGACC. Residues: CSARPPGLAGKT. The full CDR3 is CSARPPGLAGKTQYF.

On this clone: The read terminates 3 residues before the CDR3 end, so the remaining end is supplied by the germline J gene. V and J are TRBV6-2 or TRBV6-3 and TRBJ2-1; weak D call: TRBD2 (6 bases). The germline CDR1 and CDR2 sequences are MNHEY and SVGEGT. V was trimmed by 8 bases and J by 1 base, leaving 15 bases between them. This CDR3 has 15 residues. The CDR3 is CASEIRSGSYNEQFF. CDR3 DNA, as far as it was read: TGTGCCAGCGAGATCCGCAGCGGGTCCTACAATGAG.

As regards this clone: The read finishes 3 residues shy of the CDR3 end, and the germline J gene is used to complete it. The chain joins TRBV19 to TRBJ2-3, with 7 bases fitting TRBD1. CDR1 is LNHDA and CDR2 is SQIVND in the germline V gene (reference sequence). The CDR3 contains 13 residues. V shed 7 bases and J 5 bases; nucleotides not matched to a gene: 6. The CDR3 is CASNGRGQDTQYF. CDR3 DNA, as far as it was read: TGTGCCAGTAATGGAAGGGGGCAAGATACG.

With regard to this clone: The CDR3 end lies 3 residues beyond the end of the read and is filled in from the germline J gene. V gene TRBV7-2 combines with J gene TRBJ1-5; D not certain. Looked up from germline, CDR1 is SGHTA and CDR2 is FQGNSA. The CDR3 contains 14 residues. The V end was cut by 1 base, the J end by 5 bases, with 9 bases between. CDR3 in amino acids: CASSLDGSYQPQHF. The part of the CDR3 DNA that was read is TGTGCCAGCAGCTTAGACGGTTCCTATCAGCCC.

With regard to this clone: From the germline J gene comes the end of the CDR3, since the read stops 3 residues before it. V gene TRBV6-1 combines with J gene TRBJ1-5; D is possibly TRBD1 (6 bases). V was cut by 4 bases and J by 7 bases, with 11 bases left in between. The CDR3 is 13 residues long. The germline V gene has CDR1 MNHNS and CDR2 SASEGT. The CDR3 here is CASSGGRGQPQHF. The part of the CDR3 DNA that was read is TGTGCCAGCAGTGGGGGGCGAGGACAGCCC.

Note on this clone: The sequence runs out 3 residues before the end of the CDR3; the remainder is reconstructed from the germline J gene. The chain combines TRBV20-1 with TRBJ2-3; 10 positions match TRBD2. Germline CDR1 is DFQATT and CDR2 is SNEGSKA (reference sequence). V lost 7 bases and J lost 2; bases outside the gene matches: 9. This CDR3 spans 15 amino acids. The sequenced part of the CDR3 DNA is TGCAGTGACGAGGCTAGCGGGGGATACACAGATACG. Protein sequence: CSDEASGGYTDT. The full CDR3 protein is CSDEASGGYTDTQYF.

As concerns this clone: Read coverage stops 3 residues before the CDR3 terminus; the germline J gene supplies the remainder. The V and J genes are TRBV7-8 and TRBJ1-1; 8 nucleotides line up with TRBD1. The length of the CDR3 is 17 residues. Germline V gene sequence: CDR1 SGHVS, CDR2 FQNEAQ. The J segment lost 0 bases and the V segment lost 0 bases, leaving 6 bases of the junction unmatched. The CDR3 sequence: CASSLASPGQVNTEAFF. Partial CDR3 DNA: TGTGCCAGCAGCTTAGCGTCACCGGGACAGGTGAACACTGAA.

As to this clone: From the germline J gene comes the end of the CDR3, since the read stops 3 residues before it. This chain uses TRBV19 with TRBJ1-1; D might be TRBD1 (6 bases). The CDR3 runs 12 residues. Germline CDR1 and CDR2: LNHDA and SQIVND (reference sequence). The CDR3 DNA, read in part, is TGTGCCAGCGCAATCACCGAGGACAGA. Translation: CASAITEDR. The entire CDR3 protein is CASAITEDRAFF. Combining the CDR3 with reference TRBV19 and TRBJ1-1 gives the whole variable domain DGGITQSPKYLFRKEGQNVTLSCEQNLNHDAMYWYRQDPGQGLRLIYYSQIVNDFQKGDIAEGYSVSREKKESFPLTVTSAQKNPTAFYLCASAITEDRAFFGQGTRLTVV.

Of note for this clone: Read coverage stops 3 residues before the CDR3 terminus; the germline J gene supplies the remainder. V gene TRBV6-2 or TRBV6-3 combines with J gene TRBJ2-3, with D tentatively TRBD1 (6 bases). This CDR3 contains 13 residues. From germline, CDR1 is MNHEY and CDR2 SVGEGT. The CDR3 reads CASNRDRNQPQYF. Incomplete CDR3 DNA: TGTGCCAGCAATCGAGACAGGAATCAGCCG.

Of note for this clone: Coverage ceases 3 residues before the CDR3 finishes, and the germline J gene fills in the end. V is TRBV30 and J is TRBJ2-2, with a tentative D call TRBD2 (6 bases). CDR3 length: 13 amino acids. Germline CDR1 reads GTSNPN; CDR2 reads SVGIG (reference sequence). The DNA read from the CDR3 is TGTGCCTGGAGTGGGAGGGCACGAGAAAAG. This sequence encodes CAWSGRAREK. The full CDR3 is CAWSGRAREKLFF.

Concerning this clone itself: The read finishes 3 residues shy of the CDR3 end, and the germline J gene is used to complete it. V gene TRBV12-3 or TRBV12-4 combines with J gene TRBJ2-1; 8 bases align to TRBD1. The CDR3 length is 14 residues. The trim removed 5 bases at V and 8 bases at J, leaving 8 bases unmatched. CDR3 DNA (partial): TGTGCCAGCAGTCAAGGACAGGGTAGCGATGAG. Translation gives CASSQGQGSDE. The whole CDR3 sequence is CASSQGQGSDEQFF.

A word on this clone: With the read ending 3 residues before the CDR3 end, the germline J gene is used to fill in that end. This sequence joins TRBV2 and TRBJ2-3; D is perhaps TRBD1 (6 bases). Germline V CDR1 and CDR2: SNHLY, FYNNEI. Trimming removed 4 bases from V and 0 bases from J, with 14 bases in between. The CDR3 length is 16 residues. CDR3 DNA (partial): TGTGCCAGCAGTGTTATAGGACAGACTAGCACAGATACG. This encodes CASSVIGQTSTDT. In full, the CDR3 reads CASSVIGQTSTDTQYF. The variable domain in full, completed from reference TRBV2 and TRBJ2-3, reads EPEVTQTPSHQVTQMGQEVILRCVPISNHLYFYWYRQILGQKVEFLVSFYNNEISEKSEIFDDQFSVERPDGSNFTLKIRSTKLEDSAMYFCASSVIGQTSTDTQYFGPGTRLTVL.